Following are 30 T cell receptor beta chains from one sample sequenced in a study of shared clonotypes between healthy human individuals. Profiling relied on immunoSEQ multiplex PCR, and the TCRdb table lists in-frame clones only, not all of them. The data contain more than 2 million clones, 90% to 95% of them singletons. CD8 cells classed as naive were CD45RO-negative and positively selected for CCR7, excluding terminally differentiated effector memory CD45RA+ cells. Sequencing was done on a sample of naive CD8+ T cells from PBMCs. All receptors derive from a man aged 18 to 29 in good health. Some clones in this sample may be carry-over from other donors' samples.

This chain uses TRBV6-5 with TRBJ2-1, with 8 bases that match TRBD1. The CDR3 loop spans 13 amino acids. Germline assignment: CDR1 MNHEY and CDR2 SVGAGI. V lost 2 bases, J lost 6 bases, and 0 bases stayed unmatched. In DNA form, the CDR3 reads TGTGCCAGCAGTTACCAGGGGGCCAATGAGCAGTTCTTC. It translates to CASSYQGANEQFF.

The rearrangement uses TRBV11-2 and TRBJ1-1; 7 bases line up with TRBD1. Unmatched junction bases numbered 14, after V lost 3 bases and J lost 1 base. Germline CDR1 reads SGHAT; CDR2 reads FQNNGV. The CDR3 runs 18 residues. This CDR3 is CASSFLRGRAHGNTEAFF. CDR3 nucleotides: TGTGCCAGCAGCTTCCTTAGGGGGCGAGCCCACGGGAACACTGAAGCTTTCTTT.

This clone was recorded once. This chain connects TRBV28 to TRBJ2-7, with D possibly being TRBD2 (5 bases). Per the germline V gene, CDR1 is MDHEN and CDR2 is SYDVKM. V was shortened by 6 bases and J by 0 bases, with 18 bases between the two germline ends. The CDR3 contains 16 residues. CDR3 bases: TGTGCCAGCAGCCTTGCGGGTAGGGCTAGCTCCTACGAGCAGTACTTC. Translated, it gives CASSLAGRASSYEQYF.

V gene TRBV15 combines with J gene TRBJ2-7; no clear D. Germline-derived CDR1 and CDR2 are LNHNV and YYDKDF (reference sequence). This CDR3 comprises 15 residues. The V end was cut by 4 bases, the J end by 0 bases, with 13 bases between. The CDR3 is CATSINGRSSYEQYF. The DNA for the CDR3 is TGTGCCACCAGCATTAACGGAAGGAGCTCCTACGAGCAGTACTTC.

This chain links TRBV19 with TRBJ2-7, with a weak D call TRBD2 (6 bases). V lost 5 bases and J lost 7, with 12 bases in between. CDR3 length: 12 amino acids. Germline CDR1 reads LNHDA; CDR2 reads SQIVND (reference sequence). CDR3 nucleotide sequence: TGTGCCAGTAGTGGTGACGCGGGGGAGCAGTACTTC. Its translation is CASSGDAGEQYF. Based on the CDR3 plus reference TRBV19 and TRBJ2-7, the full variable domain is DGGITQSPKYLFRKEGQNVTLSCEQNLNHDAMYWYRQDPGQGLRLIYYSQIVNDFQKGDIAEGYSVSREKKESFPLTVTSAQKNPTAFYLCASSGDAGEQYFGPGTRLTVT.

The rearrangement joins TRBV18 to TRBJ2-7, with D possibly being TRBD1 (5 bases). Trimming took 0 bases from V and 5 from J, leaving 14 bases between them. CDR1 KGHSH and CDR2 LQKENI come from the germline V gene. There are 15 residues in the CDR3. This chain's CDR3 is CASSPPERRDHEQYF. The DNA of the CDR3 is TGTGCCAGCTCACCACCGGAGCGCAGGGATCACGAGCAGTACTTC. Drawing the rest from reference TRBV18 and TRBJ2-7, the complete variable domain is NAGVMQNPRHLVRRRGQEARLRCSPMKGHSHVYWYRQLPEEGLKFMVYLQKENIIDESGMPKERFSAEFPKEGPSILRIQQVVRGDSAAYFCASSPPERRDHEQYFGPGTRLTVT.

This clone is a singleton in its sample. This chain connects TRBV7-8 to TRBJ2-7; D is undetermined. V was cut by 5 bases and J by 4 bases, with 9 bases left in between. The CDR3 has 12 amino acids. The germline V gene has CDR1 SGHVS and CDR2 FQNEAQ. The CDR3 protein is CASSPPQYEQYF. DNA for the CDR3: TGTGCCAGCAGCCCCCCCCAGTACGAGCAGTACTTC.

For this clone: An end of the junction does not agree with germline; a read error may underlie this. The V gene is TRBV9, the J gene TRBJ2-5; D perhaps matches TRBD1 (6 bases). CDR1 is SGDLS, CDR2 YYNGEE, per germline. This CDR3 is built from 13 residues. The CDR3, as DNA: TGTGCCAGCAGCGAGTTGGAAGGGGGACCCCCACACTTC. This translates into CASSELEGGPPHF.

This chain links TRBV4-2 with TRBJ1-2, with no clear D. The CDR3 totals 15 residues. With 4 bases removed from V and 2 bases from J, the gap between germline ends came to 14 bases. CDR1 and CDR2 from the germline V gene are LGHNA and YNFKEQ. Written as DNA, the CDR3 is TGTGCCAGCAGCCCCGGAGGCTCTCGGAACTATGGCTACACCTTC. Translated: CASSPGGSRNYGYTF.

With regard to this clone: One junction end disagrees with the germline gene, perhaps due to a read error. This rearrangement joins TRBV6-1 to TRBJ2-3; no reliable D call. Germline CDR1 is MNHNS and CDR2 is SASEGT. The CDR3 covers 11 residues. In nucleotides, the CDR3 is TGTGCCAGCAGGGAAGCAGATACGCAGTATTTT. Amino acid sequence: CASREADTQYF.

CDR3 nucleotide sequence: TGTGCCAGCAGCCGACAGGCCGACTATGGCTACACCTTC. Protein sequence: CASSRQADYGYTF. The chain carries TRBV7-9 and TRBJ1-2; weak D call: TRBD1 (6 bases). This CDR3 contains 13 residues. The V end lost 5 bases, the J end lost 3 bases, and 10 bases lay between the germline ends. In germline, CDR1 is SEHNR, CDR2 FQNEAQ (reference sequence).

This sequence joins TRBV9 and TRBJ2-3, with 9 bases that match TRBD1. This CDR3 has 14 amino acids. The germline V gene has CDR1 SGDLS and CDR2 YYNGEE. After removal of 4 bases from V and 6 bases from J, the junction contained 6 bases not matched to a gene. Written as DNA, the CDR3 is TGTGCCAGCAGCCCGACAGGGGGTGTGGATACGCAGTATTTT. Translation gives CASSPTGGVDTQYF.

The chain carries TRBV10-3 and TRBJ2-2; D perhaps matches TRBD2 (6 bases). CDR1 is ENHRY and CDR2 is SYGVKD in the germline V gene. V was clipped by 3 bases and J by 2 bases, with 13 bases between them. The CDR3 loop spans 16 amino acids. The CDR3 DNA is TGTGCCATCAGTGATCGGGCGGGACTTAACACCGGGGAGCTGTTTTTT. It codes for CAISDRAGLNTGELFF.

This clone was detected once. The CDR3 reads CASSFAWTATSGANVLTF. The CDR3, as DNA: TGTGCCAGCAGCTTCGCTTGGACAGCAACCTCTGGGGCCAACGTCCTGACTTTC. V gene TRBV5-6 combines with J gene TRBJ2-6, with D perhaps matching TRBD1 (6 bases). There are 18 residues in the CDR3. V was clipped by 2 bases and J by 0 bases, with 15 bases between them. The germline gives CDR1 SGHDT, CDR2 YYEEEE.

This clone was seen more than once but under ten times. The same CDR3 can be traced to other DNA sequences in this sample. The V gene is TRBV9, the J gene TRBJ2-2; D is unclear. The V and J ends lost 4 bases and 1 base respectively, with 5 bases between them. The germline CDR1 and CDR2 sequences are SGDLS and YYNGEE. This CDR3 comprises 13 residues. CDR3 nucleotides: TGTGCCAGCAGCCCTTTGAACACCGGGGAGCTGTTTTTT. This translates into CASSPLNTGELFF. The full variable domain, rest sourced from reference TRBV9 and TRBJ2-2, is DSGVTQTPKHLITATGQRVTLRCSPRSGDLSVYWYQQSLDQGLQFLIQYYNGEERAKGNILERFSAQQFPDLHSELNLSSLELGDSALYFCASSPLNTGELFFGEGSRLTVL.

V usage is TRBV27 and J usage is TRBJ1-1, with 8 bases matching TRBD1. Germline V gene lookup returns CDR1 MNHEY and CDR2 SMNVEV (reference sequence). The CDR3 has 17 residues. The J segment lost 4 bases and the V segment lost 3 bases, leaving 13 bases of the junction unmatched. CDR3: CASSFTRPRGRGTEAFF. CDR3 bases: TGTGCCAGCAGTTTTACCCGACCCAGGGGGCGTGGCACTGAAGCTTTCTTT.

This chain connects TRBV27 to TRBJ2-7, with TRBD1 matching 7 bases. The V gene end was trimmed by 10 bases and the J gene end by 2 bases; junction bases not matched to a gene: 8. Per the germline V gene, CDR1 is MNHEY and CDR2 is SMNVEV (reference sequence). The CDR3 has 13 amino acids. In DNA, the CDR3 is TGTGCCAATAAACAGGGGTTCCCCTACGAGCAGTACTTC. It specifies CANKQGFPYEQYF.

Regarding this clone: This sample includes further DNA sequences coding for the same CDR3. This chain joins TRBV7-9 and TRBJ2-7; D not resolved. Trimming removed 1 base at V and 4 bases at J, with 8 bases between. Per the germline V gene, CDR1 is SEHNR and CDR2 is FQNEAQ (reference sequence). This CDR3 comprises 13 residues. The CDR3 here is CASSLEGRYEQYF. CDR3 nucleotide sequence: TGTGCCAGCAGCTTAGAGGGTAGATACGAGCAGTACTTC.

The rearrangement links TRBV7-2 to TRBJ2-1, with no clear D. The CDR3 has 10 amino acids. Looked up from germline, CDR1 is SGHTA and CDR2 is FQGNSA. The V and J ends lost 4 bases and 15 bases respectively, with 10 bases between them. The CDR3 loop reads CASSSPIRFF. CDR3 DNA sequence: TGTGCCAGCAGCTCGCCGATCCGGTTCTTC.

CDR3 in amino acids: CASSLRENTEAFF. CDR3 bases: TGTGCCAGCAGCTTAAGAGAGAACACTGAAGCTTTCTTT. The V gene is TRBV7-6, the J gene TRBJ1-1; unclear D gene. This CDR3 has 13 residues. Per the germline V gene, CDR1 is SGHVS and CDR2 is FNYEAQ. V dropped 2 bases and J dropped 1 base, with 5 bases sitting between them.

V is TRBV25-1 and J is TRBJ2-7; 8 nucleotides align to TRBD1. Germline V gene lookup returns CDR1 MGHDK and CDR2 SYGVNS. The trim removed 1 base at V and 2 bases at J, leaving 13 bases unmatched. The CDR3 totals 18 residues. CDR3 coding DNA: TGTGCCAGCAGTGAATCCCCTCGACAGGGGACCTTTACCTACGAGCAGTACTTC. This gives the protein CASSESPRQGTFTYEQYF.

This clone was detected only once. The V gene is TRBV2, the J gene TRBJ1-3, with D unresolved. Germline CDR1 and CDR2: SNHLY and FYNNEI. The CDR3 loop spans 14 amino acids. V lost 3 bases and J 1 base, leaving 7 bases between the germline ends. The CDR3 here is CASSDWSSGNTIYF. The CDR3 bases are TGTGCCAGCAGTGATTGGAGTTCTGGAAACACCATATATTTT.

This clone has just a few counts. The CDR3 DNA reads TGTGCCAGCACCACGGCGACGCTCGGAAACACCATATATTTT. It yields the protein CASTTATLGNTIYF. The V call is TRBV6-5, the J call TRBJ1-3; D is unresolved. Germline assignment: CDR1 MNHEY and CDR2 SVGAGI. The CDR3 sequence is 14 residues long. Trimming pared 7 bases from V and 4 bases from J, leaving 14 bases between.

The chain couples TRBV29-1 to TRBJ1-2; 7 nucleotides match TRBD1. The length of the CDR3 is 12 residues. CDR1 and CDR2 (germline): SQVTM, ANQGSEA. The V and J ends lost 5 bases and 7 bases, in that order; junction bases with no gene match: 7. DNA for the CDR3: TGCAGCGTTTTGACAGGGTGGGGTGGCTACACCTTC. Its translation is CSVLTGWGGYTF.

The genes are TRBV5-8 and TRBJ2-1, with D unclear. V shed 4 bases and J shed 3 bases, with 11 bases lying between them. Germline V gene lookup returns CDR1 SGHTS and CDR2 YDEGEE. This CDR3 has 14 residues. The CDR3 is CASSPTGFYNEQFF. The CDR3 DNA reads as TGTGCCAGCAGCCCCACCGGGTTCTACAATGAGCAGTTCTTC.

The genes are TRBV19 and TRBJ2-7; unclear D gene. The CDR3 consists of 14 residues. Deletions cut 1 base from V and 0 bases from J, with 7 bases between. Per the germline V gene, CDR1 is LNHDA and CDR2 is SQIVND (reference sequence). The CDR3 DNA reads as TGTGCCAGTAGTATAGCCAGGAGCTCCTACGAGCAGTACTTC. This encodes CASSIARSSYEQYF.

The chain couples TRBV7-3 to TRBJ2-6; weak D call: TRBD1 (5 bases). V was pared by 0 bases and J by 0 bases, with 12 bases between. There are 18 residues in the CDR3. Germline CDR1 reads SGHTA; CDR2 reads FQGTGA. Written as DNA, the CDR3 is TGTGCCAGCAGCTTAACAGGGGCCGTGATCTCTGGGGCCAACGTCCTGACTTTC. Translated, it gives CASSLTGAVISGANVLTF. The full variable domain, its missing parts supplied by reference TRBV7-3 and TRBJ2-6, is GAGVSQTPSNKVTEKGKYVELRCDPISGHTALYWYRQSLGQGPEFLIYFQGTGAADDSGLPNDRFFAVRPEGSVSTLKIQRTERGDSAVYLCASSLTGAVISGANVLTFGAGSRLTVL.

V gene TRBV6-6 combines with J gene TRBJ1-2, with D perhaps TRBD1 (5 bases). CDR3 length: 15 residues. The V end lost 5 bases, the J end lost 8 bases, and 21 bases lay between the germline ends. Germline-derived CDR1 and CDR2 are MNHNY and SVGAGI (reference sequence). The CDR3 DNA follows: TGTGCCAGCAGTCCTAGGGGTTCCCCCCTTCCGGGCTACACCTTC. The encoded protein is CASSPRGSPLPGYTF.

The J gene is TRBJ2-1, the V gene TRBV28; 7 positions match TRBD2. Germline CDR1 MDHEN, CDR2 SYDVKM. The ends lost 5 bases at V and 9 bases at J; junction bases unmatched: 13. This CDR3 is 15 amino acids long. In nucleotides, the CDR3 is TGTGCCAGCAGTGGAAAGGGGACTATTAACGGTGAGCAGTTCTTC. It specifies CASSGKGTINGEQFF.

This chain joins TRBV6-5 and TRBJ2-7, with TRBD1 matching over 7 bases. Looked up from germline, CDR1 is MNHEY and CDR2 is SVGAGI. V dropped 2 bases and J dropped 3; count of bases not matched to a gene: 7. CDR3 length equals 15 residues. Here the CDR3 DNA reads TGTGCCAGCAGTTACGGTTGGGACAGCGACTACGAGCAGTACTTC. Translation: CASSYGWDSDYEQYF.